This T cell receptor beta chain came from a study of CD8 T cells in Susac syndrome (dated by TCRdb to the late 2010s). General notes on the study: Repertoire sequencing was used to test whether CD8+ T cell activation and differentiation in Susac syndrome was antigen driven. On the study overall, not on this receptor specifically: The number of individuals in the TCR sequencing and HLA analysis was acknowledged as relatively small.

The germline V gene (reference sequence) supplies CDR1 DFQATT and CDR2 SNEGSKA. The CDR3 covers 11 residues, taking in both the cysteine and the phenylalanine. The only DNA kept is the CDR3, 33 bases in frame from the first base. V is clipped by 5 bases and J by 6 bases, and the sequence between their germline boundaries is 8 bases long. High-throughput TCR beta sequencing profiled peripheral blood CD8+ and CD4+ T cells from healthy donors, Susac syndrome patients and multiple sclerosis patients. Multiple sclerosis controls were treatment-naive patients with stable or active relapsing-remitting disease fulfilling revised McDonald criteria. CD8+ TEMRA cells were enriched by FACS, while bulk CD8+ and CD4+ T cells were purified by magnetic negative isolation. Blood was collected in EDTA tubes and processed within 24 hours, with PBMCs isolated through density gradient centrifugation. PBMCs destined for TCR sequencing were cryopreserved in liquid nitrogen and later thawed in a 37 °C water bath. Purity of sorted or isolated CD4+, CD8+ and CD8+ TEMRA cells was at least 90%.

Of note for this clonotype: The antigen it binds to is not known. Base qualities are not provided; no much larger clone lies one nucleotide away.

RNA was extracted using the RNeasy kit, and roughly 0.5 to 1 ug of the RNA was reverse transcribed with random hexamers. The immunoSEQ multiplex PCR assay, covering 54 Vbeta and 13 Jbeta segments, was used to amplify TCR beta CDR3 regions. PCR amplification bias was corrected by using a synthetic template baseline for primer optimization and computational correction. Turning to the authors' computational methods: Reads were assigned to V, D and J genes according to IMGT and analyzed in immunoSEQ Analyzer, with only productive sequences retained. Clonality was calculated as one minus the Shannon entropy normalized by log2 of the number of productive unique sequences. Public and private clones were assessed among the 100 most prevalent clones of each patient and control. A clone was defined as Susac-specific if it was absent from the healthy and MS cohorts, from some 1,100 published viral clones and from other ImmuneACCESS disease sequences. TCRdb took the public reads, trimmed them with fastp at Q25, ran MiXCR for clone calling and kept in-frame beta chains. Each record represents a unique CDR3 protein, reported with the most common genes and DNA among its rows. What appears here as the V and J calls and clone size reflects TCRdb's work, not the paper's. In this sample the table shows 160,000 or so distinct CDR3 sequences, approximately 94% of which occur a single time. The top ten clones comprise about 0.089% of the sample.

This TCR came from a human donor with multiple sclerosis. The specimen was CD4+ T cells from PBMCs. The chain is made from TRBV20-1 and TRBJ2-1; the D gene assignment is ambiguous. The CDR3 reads CSASERNEQFF. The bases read TGCAGTGCTTCGGAGCGCAATGAGCAGTTCTTC.